Below, 10 T cell receptor beta chains from the same sample are listed, as sequenced in a study of CD8+ T cells in alopecia areata. RNA extraction and reverse transcription yielded cDNA as sequencing template. Sequenced by immunoSEQ multiplex PCR; TCRdb stores in-frame clones only, minus some. Of about 150,000 clones in the sample, around 87% were seen once. The material was CD8+ T cells sorted from blood, obtained at week 0. The source is a human donor with alopecia areata.

This chain connects TRBV27 to TRBJ1-2; D gene uncertain. Germline V gives CDR1 MNHEY, CDR2 SMNVEV (reference sequence). The CDR3 is 12 residues long. V shed 5 bases and J shed 0 bases, with 4 bases lying between them. The CDR3 nucleotides read TGTGCCAGCAGTAACGCTAACTATGGCTACACCTTC. Protein: CASSNANYGYTF.

This clone has a single count. The genes are TRBV5-1 and TRBJ2-3; D is ambiguous. The germline CDR1 and CDR2 sequences are SGHRS and YFSETQ. CDR3 length: 16 amino acids. The V gene lost 4 bases and the J gene lost 0 bases, with 15 bases spanning the gap. DNA for the CDR3: TGCGCCAGCAGCCCCGAAGGTGTCCTGAGCACAGATACGCAGTATTTT. The encoded protein is CASSPEGVLSTDTQYF.

This clone has just a few counts. This chain connects TRBV19 to TRBJ1-2; the D is unclear. Trimming left V 9 bases short and J 10 bases short, with 9 bases between. The CDR3 is 9 amino acids. The germline CDR1 and CDR2 sequences are LNHDA and SQIVND (reference sequence). The CDR3 is CARHYLYTF. Written as DNA, the CDR3 is TGTGCCAGGCACTATCTCTACACCTTC.

This clone has a single count. The V and J genes are TRBV4-2 and TRBJ2-3, with a possible D match to TRBD1 (6 bases). Germline CDR1 is LGHNA and CDR2 is YNFKEQ. CDR3 length equals 14 residues. V lost 8 bases and J 3 bases, leaving 15 bases between the germline ends. The DNA for the CDR3 is TGTGCCAGCGGTTCAGGGGCGGAAACAGATACGCAGTATTTT. This codes for CASGSGAETDTQYF.

The chain combines TRBV28 with TRBJ2-7; D is uncertain. Between the trimmed V and J ends, which lost 3 bases and 12 bases, there was a span of 12 bases. Germline V lookup: CDR1 MDHEN, CDR2 SYDVKM. This CDR3 is built from 11 residues. The DNA of the CDR3 is TGTGCCAGCAGTTTTTTCTCTGGTTTGTACTTC. Amino acids: CASSFFSGLYF.

The chain recombines TRBV5-1 with TRBJ2-1; 9 bases fit TRBD2. CDR1 is SGHRS and CDR2 is YFSETQ in the germline V gene. CDR3 size: 16 residues. V shed 4 bases and J 4 bases; nucleotides not matched to a gene: 9. CDR3 DNA sequence: TGCGCCAGCAGCCGCGTTAGGGCGGGGGGGTACAATGAGCAGTTCTTC. This sequence encodes CASSRVRAGGYNEQFF. Based on the CDR3 plus reference TRBV5-1 and TRBJ2-1, the full variable domain is KAGVTQTPRYLIKTRGQQVTLSCSPISGHRSVSWYQQTPGQGLQFLFEYFSETQRNKGNFPGRFSGRQFSNSRSEMNVSTLELGDSALYLCASSRVRAGGYNEQFFGPGTRLTVL.

The chain couples TRBV6-5 to TRBJ2-2; D is undetermined. The CDR3 has 15 residues. Trimming left V 2 bases short and J 2 bases short, with 9 bases between. Germline lookup yields CDR1 MNHEY and CDR2 SVGAGI. The CDR3 DNA follows: TGTGCCAGCAGTTACAAGCGTCTAAACACCGGGGAGCTGTTTTTT. Residues: CASSYKRLNTGELFF.

This clone was seen only a few times. Other nucleotide sequences in the sample specify the same CDR3. The rearrangement joins TRBV27 to TRBJ2-2; D remains ambiguous. Germline V gene lookup returns CDR1 MNHEY and CDR2 SMNVEV (reference sequence). The germline V and J ends were trimmed by 2 bases and 6 bases, with 7 bases remaining between them. The CDR3 is made up of 13 amino acids. Here the CDR3 DNA reads TGTGCCAGCAGTTTAAGGGTCGCCGGGGAGCTGTTTTTT. Amino acids: CASSLRVAGELFF.

This chain joins TRBV6-1 and TRBJ2-1, with 9 bases identical to TRBD2. Trimming removed 3 bases from V and 4 bases from J; junction bases left unmatched: 13. CDR3 size: 18 residues. Germline V CDR1 and CDR2: MNHNS, SASEGT. The CDR3 loop reads CASSDLTSGSLGYNEQFF. CDR3 nucleotide sequence: TGTGCCAGCAGTGACCTGACTAGCGGATCTCTGGGGTACAATGAGCAGTTCTTC.

This chain links TRBV6-6 with TRBJ2-1, with D possibly being TRBD1 (7 bases). From germline, CDR1 is MNHNY and CDR2 SVGAGI (reference sequence). This CDR3 has 14 residues. The V end lost 2 bases, the J end lost 7 bases, and 12 bases lay between the germline ends. The CDR3 region has the DNA TGTGCCAGCAGTTACCCAGGGGGGTGGAATGAGCAGTTCTTC. Protein product: CASSYPGGWNEQFF.